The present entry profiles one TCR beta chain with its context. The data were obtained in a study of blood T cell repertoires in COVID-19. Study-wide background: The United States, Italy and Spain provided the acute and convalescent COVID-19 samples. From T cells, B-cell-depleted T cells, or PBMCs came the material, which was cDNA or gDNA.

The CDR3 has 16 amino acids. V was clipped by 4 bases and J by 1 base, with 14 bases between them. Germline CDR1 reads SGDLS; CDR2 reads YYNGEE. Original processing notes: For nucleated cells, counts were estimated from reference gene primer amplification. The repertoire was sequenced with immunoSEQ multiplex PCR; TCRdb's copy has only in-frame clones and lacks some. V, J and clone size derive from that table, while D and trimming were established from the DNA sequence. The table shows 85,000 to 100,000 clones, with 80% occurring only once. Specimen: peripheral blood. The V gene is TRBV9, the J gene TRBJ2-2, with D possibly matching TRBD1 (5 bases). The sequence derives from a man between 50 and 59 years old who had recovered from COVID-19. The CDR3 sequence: CASSPVGQGNTGELFF. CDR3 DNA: TGTGCCAGCAGCCCGGTCGGTCAGGGGAACACCGGGGAGCTGTTTTTT.